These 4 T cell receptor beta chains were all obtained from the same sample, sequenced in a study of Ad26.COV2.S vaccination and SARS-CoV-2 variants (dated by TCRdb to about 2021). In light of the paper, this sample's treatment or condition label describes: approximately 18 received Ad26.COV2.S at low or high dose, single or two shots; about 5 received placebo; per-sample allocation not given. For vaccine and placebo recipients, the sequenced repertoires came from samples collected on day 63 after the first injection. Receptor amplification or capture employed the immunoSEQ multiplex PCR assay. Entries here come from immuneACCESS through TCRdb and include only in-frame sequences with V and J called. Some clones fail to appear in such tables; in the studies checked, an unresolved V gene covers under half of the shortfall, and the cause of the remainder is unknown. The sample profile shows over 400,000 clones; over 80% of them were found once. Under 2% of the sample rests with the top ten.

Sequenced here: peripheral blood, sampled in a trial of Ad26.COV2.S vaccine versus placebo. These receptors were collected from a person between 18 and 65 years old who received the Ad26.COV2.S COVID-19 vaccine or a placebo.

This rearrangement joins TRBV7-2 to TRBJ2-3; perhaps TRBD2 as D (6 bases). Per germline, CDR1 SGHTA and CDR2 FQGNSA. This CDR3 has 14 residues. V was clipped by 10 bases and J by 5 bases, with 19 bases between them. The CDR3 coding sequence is TGTGCCACCATACCGGGACTGGGGTTAGATACGCAGTATTTT. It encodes CATIPGLGLDTQYF.

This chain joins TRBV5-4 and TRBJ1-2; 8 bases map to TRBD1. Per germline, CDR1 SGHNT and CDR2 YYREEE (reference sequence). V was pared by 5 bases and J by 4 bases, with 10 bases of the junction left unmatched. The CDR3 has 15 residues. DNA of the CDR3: TGTGCCAGCAGACCGAAGACAGGGGAGGGCTATGGCTACACCTTC. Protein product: CASRPKTGEGYGYTF.

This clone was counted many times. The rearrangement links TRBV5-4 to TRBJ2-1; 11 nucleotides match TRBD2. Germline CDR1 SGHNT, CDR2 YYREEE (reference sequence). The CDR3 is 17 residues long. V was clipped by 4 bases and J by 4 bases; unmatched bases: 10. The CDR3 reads CASSPGSGGGTYNEQFF. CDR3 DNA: TGTGCCAGCAGCCCGGGTAGCGGGGGGGGCACTTACAATGAGCAGTTCTTC.

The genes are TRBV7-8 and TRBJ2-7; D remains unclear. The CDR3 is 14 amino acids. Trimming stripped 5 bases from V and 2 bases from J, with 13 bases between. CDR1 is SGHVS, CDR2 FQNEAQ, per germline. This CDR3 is CASSVYGPAYEQYF. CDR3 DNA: TGTGCCAGCAGCGTCTACGGGCCAGCCTACGAGCAGTACTTC.